The 21 T cell receptor beta chains below come from one sample, sequenced in a study of OX40 agonist ivuxolimab in advanced cancers. TCRdb's copy holds only in-frame clones and misses some; the assay was immunoSEQ multiplex PCR. The table lists about 18,000 clones, more than 65% of them singletons. The sequencing used CD4+ or CD8+ T cells sorted from blood, collected in a trial of the OX40 agonist ivuxolimab. The receptors shown here come from an adult with an advanced solid tumor such as melanoma, head and neck, liver or kidney cancer.

This chain connects TRBV27 to TRBJ2-7; D unresolved. The length of the CDR3 is 14 residues. Per germline, CDR1 MNHEY and CDR2 SMNVEV (reference sequence). V was clipped by 4 bases and J by 2 bases, with 12 bases between them. The CDR3, as DNA: TGTGCCAGCAGTTCTATCGACCAGACCTACGAGCAGTACTTC. Its protein product is CASSSIDQTYEQYF.

The chain recombines TRBV11-2 with TRBJ2-5; D gene unclear. V was cut by 4 bases and J by 3 bases, with 3 bases left in between. The CDR3 is 11 residues long. Germline-derived CDR1 and CDR2 are SGHAT and FQNNGV. CDR3 sequence reads: CASSSEETQYF. For the CDR3, the DNA is TGTGCCAGCAGCTCAGAAGAGACCCAGTACTTC. The whole variable domain, filled in from reference TRBV11-2 and TRBJ2-5, reads EAGVAQSPRYKIIEKRQSVAFWCNPISGHATLYWYQQILGQGPKLLIQFQNNGVVDDSQLPKDRFSAERLKGVDSTLKIQPAKLEDSAVYLCASSSEETQYFGPGTRLLVL.

The genes are TRBV5-1 and TRBJ1-1; 8 bases agree with TRBD1. The CDR3 contains 14 residues. V lost 4 bases and J lost 5; bases outside the gene matches: 7. Germline lookup yields CDR1 SGHRS and CDR2 YFSETQ. The CDR3 DNA follows: TGCGCCAGCAGCCTGACAGGGGTGAGGACTGAAGCTTTCTTT. Protein sequence: CASSLTGVRTEAFF. Using reference TRBV5-1 and TRBJ1-1 for the parts outside the CDR3, the full variable domain is KAGVTQTPRYLIKTRGQQVTLSCSPISGHRSVSWYQQTPGQGLQFLFEYFSETQRNKGNFPGRFSGRQFSNSRSEMNVSTLELGDSALYLCASSLTGVRTEAFFGQGTRLTVV.

J is TRBJ2-1 and V is TRBV29-1; perhaps D is TRBD1 or TRBD2 (5 bases each). Trimming cost V 3 bases and J 2 bases, with 17 bases left between them. The CDR3 sequence is 16 residues long. Per the germline V gene, CDR1 is SQVTM and CDR2 is ANQGSEA. In DNA form, the CDR3 reads TGCAGCGTTGAGAGGGCAGGGTGGCATGCCTACAATGAGCAGTTCTTC. This encodes CSVERAGWHAYNEQFF.

CDR3 nucleotide sequence: TGTGCCAGCAGCTTAGGGGGCTACGAGCAGTACTTC. It encodes CASSLGGYEQYF. The J gene is TRBJ2-7, the V gene TRBV5-6, with a tentative D call TRBD1 (6 bases). This CDR3 spans 12 amino acids. Per the germline V gene, CDR1 is SGHDT and CDR2 is YYEEEE. The V and J ends lost 2 bases and 3 bases respectively, with 6 bases between them.

The chain employs TRBV28 and TRBJ2-7; D gene unclear. Trimming stripped 5 bases from V and 0 bases from J, with 8 bases between. The germline CDR1 and CDR2 sequences are MDHEN and SYDVKM. This CDR3 is 13 amino acids long. The CDR3 DNA sequence: TGTGCCAGCAGTAGGGCTAGCTCCTACGAGCAGTACTTC. This encodes CASSRASSYEQYF.

Sample share makes this clone medium-sized. CDR3 sequence (DNA): TGCGCCAGCAGCCAAGATGAGGGGAGCTATGGCTACACCTTC. It yields the protein CASSQDEGSYGYTF. The chain has TRBV4-3 and TRBJ1-2, with a possible D match to TRBD1 (5 bases). V lost 0 bases, J lost 4 bases, and 9 bases lay in between. The CDR3 is 14 amino acids. CDR1 LGHNA and CDR2 YSLEER come from the germline V gene.

This chain uses TRBV19 with TRBJ2-1, with 8 positions matching TRBD1. Trimming cost V 6 bases and J 2 bases; bases outside gene matches: 12. This CDR3 has 17 residues. The germline CDR1 and CDR2 sequences are LNHDA and SQIVND (reference sequence). The chain's CDR3 is CASRDRDDLRTYNEQFF. CDR3 in DNA: TGTGCCAGTAGGGACAGGGATGACTTGCGCACCTACAATGAGCAGTTCTTC.

By sample fraction, this clone is medium-sized. V and J are TRBV19 and TRBJ1-2; D gene unclear. V was trimmed by 3 bases and J by 8 bases, leaving 19 bases between them. CDR3 length equals 15 residues. CDR1 is LNHDA and CDR2 is SQIVND in the germline V gene (reference sequence). CDR3 DNA: TGTGCCAGTAGTATGACACCCACTGGAGGGTACGGCTACACCTTC. As protein: CASSMTPTGGYGYTF.

The chain links TRBV9 to TRBJ2-5, with D hard to call. Deletions cut 0 bases from V and 4 bases from J, with 4 bases between. The CDR3 totals 12 residues. CDR1 is SGDLS and CDR2 is YYNGEE in the germline V gene. CDR3 loop: CASSVDGETQYF. CDR3 nucleotides: TGTGCCAGCAGCGTAGATGGAGAGACCCAGTACTTC.

This rearrangement joins TRBV6-5 to TRBJ2-5; D unclear. The CDR3 sequence is 14 residues long. V was trimmed by 6 bases and J by 5 bases, leaving 16 bases between them. The germline gives CDR1 MNHEY, CDR2 SVGAGI. The CDR3 sequence: CASRHSILRETQYF. The DNA for the CDR3 is TGTGCCAGCAGGCACTCAATCCTGAGGGAGACCCAGTACTTC.

The chain joins TRBV5-1 to TRBJ2-2, with 16 bases fitting TRBD2. The CDR3 sequence is 18 residues long. Germline V gene sequence: CDR1 SGHRS, CDR2 YFSETQ. The V and J ends lost 1 base and 6 bases, in that order; junction bases with no gene match: 6. As DNA, the CDR3 is TGCGCCAGCAGCTTGTTGGGACTAGCGGGAGGGACGGCCGGGGAGCTGTTTTTT. Protein sequence: CASSLLGLAGGTAGELFF.

In this sample, this clone is medium-sized (0.01 to 0.1%). The chain employs TRBV5-4 and TRBJ2-7; D is ambiguous. V gave up 4 bases and J gave up 1 base, with 12 bases separating them. The CDR3 is 14 residues long. Germline assignment: CDR1 SGHNT and CDR2 YYREEE (reference sequence). This CDR3 is CASSPDVLSYEQYF. As DNA, the CDR3 is TGTGCCAGCAGCCCGGATGTTCTGTCCTACGAGCAGTACTTC.

This chain joins TRBV5-4 and TRBJ2-3; possible D gene TRBD1, 5 bases. Germline-derived CDR1 and CDR2 are SGHNT and YYREEE (reference sequence). CDR3 size: 14 residues. Trimming removed 6 bases from V and 3 bases from J, with 14 bases in between. This CDR3 reads CASTLGEETDTQYF. CDR3 bases: TGTGCCAGCACTTTAGGGGAAGAAACAGATACGCAGTATTTT. The variable domain in full, completed from reference TRBV5-4 and TRBJ2-3, reads ETGVTQSPTHLIKTRGQQVTLRCSSQSGHNTVSWYQQALGQGPQFIFQYYREEENGRGNFPPRFSGLQFPNYSSELNVNALELDDSALYLCASTLGEETDTQYFGPGTRLTVL.

The genes are TRBV2 and TRBJ2-7, with 10 bases matching TRBD2. With 1 base clipped from V and 3 bases from J, the junction kept 3 bases outside the gene matches. This CDR3 region has 15 residues. CDR1 is SNHLY and CDR2 is FYNNEI in the germline V gene. CDR3 residues: CASSEEASGSYEQYF. The CDR3 DNA reads TGTGCCAGCAGTGAAGAGGCTAGCGGGAGCTACGAGCAGTACTTC.

This chain uses TRBV6-6 with TRBJ2-1, with D possibly TRBD1 on 6 matching bases. Germline V gives CDR1 MNHNY, CDR2 SVGAGI (reference sequence). V was clipped by 5 bases and J by 10 bases, with 12 bases between them. The CDR3 contains 12 residues. CDR3 DNA: TGTGCCAGCAGTGCCGGACAGTGGGAGCAGTTCTTC. This codes for CASSAGQWEQFF.

V gene TRBV30 combines with J gene TRBJ1-5; D is perhaps TRBD1 (5 bases). The V and J ends lost 1 base and 3 bases respectively, with 10 bases between them. Per germline, CDR1 GTSNPN and CDR2 SVGIG (reference sequence). The CDR3 length is 14 residues. CDR3 coding DNA: TGTGCCTGGAGTGCGGGACTTATCAATCAGCCCCAGCATTTT. This gives the protein CAWSAGLINQPQHF.

The chain has TRBV7-9 and TRBJ2-7, with a possible D match to TRBD1 (6 bases). Germline V gene lookup returns CDR1 SEHNR and CDR2 FQNEAQ (reference sequence). Trimming cost V 4 bases and J 3 bases, with 16 bases left between them. The CDR3 covers 15 residues. CDR3 region: CASSSPLTGNYEQYF. CDR3 bases: TGTGCCAGCAGCTCCCCTCTTACAGGGAACTACGAGCAGTACTTC.

This clone is medium-sized within its sample. This chain connects TRBV11-1 to TRBJ2-7; 13 positions agree with TRBD2. After removal of 1 base from V and 3 bases from J, the junction contained 6 bases not matched to a gene. CDR3 length: 17 amino acids. Germline CDR1 SGHAT, CDR2 FQDESV (reference sequence). The CDR3, as DNA: TGTGCCAGCAGCTTAGGGACTAGCGGGAGCGGGTACTACGAGCAGTACTTC. The encoded protein is CASSLGTSGSGYYEQYF.

J is TRBJ1-1 and V is TRBV2; D is undetermined. V lost 0 bases, J lost 9 bases, and 11 bases lay in between. The CDR3 contains 13 residues. CDR1 and CDR2 (germline): SNHLY, FYNNEI. Here the CDR3 DNA reads TGTGCCAGCAGTGAAGCCTCGGATGCGAAAGCTTTCTTT. It yields the protein CASSEASDAKAFF.

This chain connects TRBV19 to TRBJ2-3, with TRBD2 matching over 9 bases. Germline V gene data show CDR1 as LNHDA and CDR2 as SQIVND (reference sequence). Trimming took 2 bases from V and 2 from J; bases not matched to a gene: 2. This CDR3 has 15 amino acids. The CDR3 coding sequence is TGTGCCAGTAGTATAACTAGCGGGTACACAGATACGCAGTATTTT. Amino acid sequence: CASSITSGYTDTQYF. Together with reference TRBV19 and TRBJ2-3, the CDR3 gives the full variable domain: DGGITQSPKYLFRKEGQNVTLSCEQNLNHDAMYWYRQDPGQGLRLIYYSQIVNDFQKGDIAEGYSVSREKKESFPLTVTSAQKNPTAFYLCASSITSGYTDTQYFGPGTRLTVL.